The sequence of this TCR beta chain was determined in a study of blood T cell repertoires in COVID-19. How the authors handled the data: Quantification of nucleated cells was approximated via reference gene primer amplification. Only in-frame clones appear in the TCRdb table, and some are missing; sequencing was by immunoSEQ multiplex PCR. That table is the source of V, J and clone size, and D and trimming were worked out from the DNA. The sample has a few hundred thousand clones, 80% to 85% seen once. As concerns this clone: Other DNA sequences of this sample code for an identical CDR3.

V lost 3 bases to trimming and J lost 1 base, with 10 bases between them. This CDR3 region has 14 residues. The germline CDR1 and CDR2 sequences are SQVTM and ANQGSEA. The V and J genes are TRBV29-1 and TRBJ1-3; perhaps TRBD1 as D (6 bases). Source material: peripheral blood. The TCR sequence derives from a person aged 65-85 years with COVID-19, enrolled during active disease. The CDR3 nucleotides read TGCAGCGTTGACCCCACAGGGTCTGGAAACACCATATATTTT. It yields the protein CSVDPTGSGNTIYF.